This TCR beta chain is from a study of blood T cell repertoires in COVID-19. Overall study context: The samples span acute and convalescent COVID-19 from the United States, Italy and Spain. Sources were T cells, B-cell-depleted T cells, or PBMCs; the material itself was cDNA or gDNA.

Those enrolled, adults aged about 18 to 89 years, came from about 24 US areas. This clone is a singleton in its sample. Trimming removed 5 bases from V and 5 bases from J, with 21 bases in between. The V gene's germline CDR1 is GTSNPN and CDR2 SVGIG (reference sequence). There are 15 residues in the CDR3. In the original workflow: Counts of nucleated cells, estimated from reference gene primer amplification, were obtained. Measured with immunoSEQ multiplex PCR; TCRdb has only the in-frame clones, and not every one. Clonal size and the V and J genes are those of that table, whereas D and trimming came from the DNA. This sample carries approximately 200,000 clones, about 88% of them seen once, and the ten largest clones take approximately 2.3%.

The chain links TRBV30 to TRBJ2-5; possible D gene TRBD2, 6 bases. The sequence came from a woman aged 40 to 50 with acute COVID-19. Sequencing input: PBMCs or T cells enriched from blood (not recorded which). DNA of the CDR3: TGTGCCTGGGCCTCCGGGACTCTCACCCGGGAGACCCAGTACTTC. It specifies CAWASGTLTRETQYF.